A single TCR beta chain is shown here with its context. Its antigen remains undetermined. Base qualities are not provided; no much larger clone lies one nucleotide away. The germline V and J ends show losses of 6 bases and 6 bases respectively, and no gene match explains 14 bases of the junction. CDR1 is given as SNHLY and CDR2 as FYNNEI, both from the germline V gene. Taken from cysteine to phenylalanine, the CDR3 has 15 residues. CDR3 DNA only is kept here, 45 bases in frame from base 1. The data were obtained in a study of cytomegalovirus exposure and HLA in healthy donors (dated by TCRdb to the late 2010s). Background for the entire study: An earlier analysis of some 620 of the donors reported roughly 300 Gb of sequence data and 117 million unique TCR beta sequences obtained from about 179 million T cells. Of the roughly 400 genotyped donors, 81% were placed in the genetic ancestry cluster associated with self-reported Caucasian donors. Along with the roughly 710-subject first cohort, a separate validation cohort of over 90 different subjects was used. The later analysis used no new phenotypic data to find candidate immune exposures, relying instead on TCR beta sequences and their occurrence across donors. The study aimed to test whether signatures of past pathogen exposure could be identified by cataloging public T cell receptors. An earlier analysis of around 580 of the donors used high-throughput TCR beta sequencing to judge whether each TCR beta V gene segment behaved as functional or pseudogenic. All discovery cohort repertoires had been generated using a single sequencing platform. Five DR-DQ haplotypes were treated as single units for association and clustering because of strong linkage in the cohort. Typing coverage differed by locus: A, B, C, DRB1 and DQB1 were typed in about 620-630 donors, DQA1 in 500 to 550, DPA1 in some 610, and DPB1 in about 450. In a later analysis, previously published TCR beta repertoires from 500 to 750 donors were re-analyzed and high-resolution HLA genotyping was added so that TCR occurrence patterns could be studied. Roughly 300 gigabases of sequencing data and roughly 81 million unique TCR sequences made up an early release that covered over 550 HLA-typed donors. Both class I and class II loci were covered by HLA typing, at four-digit resolution. Among roughly 400 genotyped donors of the cohort, an average of around 240,000 unique TCR beta nucleotide sequences were sequenced per donor, about a sixth of them non-productive. The study combined high-throughput TCR immunosequencing, statistical association of individual TCRs with disease status, and machine learning to predict cytomegalovirus infection status. The study used immunosequencing to profile the T cell repertoires of 666 subjects and linked those repertoires to cytomegalovirus serostatus. Genome-wide SNP genotypes for about 65% of the 666 donors were used in a later genetic analysis, which treated that subset as a discovery cohort. Donor age, sex, ethnicity and CMV serostatus were collected together with the repertoire data.

The investigation overall reported the following: A cluster of highly shared sequence variants was judged likely to represent a technical artifact of the sequencing pipeline. The only immune exposure information available for the cohort was CMV serostatus. The study gave a list of 150 to 200 TCR beta chains associated with cytomegalovirus. In a later analysis, HLA-associated TCR beta chains were found to be more clonally expanded and to have lower generation probabilities than equally common non-associated chains. Some IMGT-functional V segments, including TRBV6-2 and TRBV6-3, could not be told apart with the 87-base-pair reads, so those segments were excluded. Strong co-occurrence of HLA alleles, especially DR and DQ, made assigning TCR associations to individual alleles difficult. In a later genetic analysis, fewer N-insertions in productive TCRs were reported among donors in an Asian-associated ancestry cluster than the approximately 670-donor mean. In a later analysis, several top co-occurrence clusters were reported to appear linked to parvovirus B19, influenza, CMV and Epstein-Barr virus. While some public TCRs were present in many individuals, most TCR sequences turned up only very rarely across donors. Correlated functional status among segregating V segments might be attributable to linkage disequilibrium, but an unknown experimental factor could not be ruled out. In a later analysis, the rate of TCR association differed among HLA loci, with DRB1 alleles having the most associated TCRs and HLA-C alleles having the fewest. Roughly uniform sequencing depth across donors was assumed in presence/absence analyses, although this assumption may not hold. According to the authors, the approach could potentially be generalized to other disease states and immunological phenotypes. Because counts were too low, around 18 rarely observed V segments, including chromosome 9 orphons, were left out of the earlier analysis of approximately 500 of the donors. According to a later analysis, most CMV-associated TCR beta chains appeared to be HLA-restricted, and the HLA associations seemed to be driven largely by CMV exposure. A later genetic analysis associated a missense DCLRE1C variant with V-gene and J-gene trimming of TCR beta chains, and an independent cohort replicated the association. The cohort was sequenced for TCR beta chains only, and without alpha or paired-chain data the features that could be detected were limited. In vitro tests confirmed that a few of the cytomegalovirus-associated TCR beta chains recognize cytomegalovirus antigens. In both the original and validation cohorts, the classifier was reported to diagnose cytomegalovirus status with high specificity and sensitivity. Because some donors lacked HLA typing at each locus, the association tests relied only on the typed subset. A further reported finding was that TCR beta sequences accurately predicted the HLA-A and HLA-B alleles for most subjects in the first cohort. An earlier analysis of approximately 500 of the donors showed that most TCR beta V segments appeared in productive rearrangements either about 87% or about 30% of the time, which broadly matched IMGT annotations. Specific HLA alleles were associated with some 15,000 TCR beta sequences at a false discovery rate of 0.05 in a later analysis.

Receptor amplification or capture employed the immunoSEQ multiplex PCR assay. The multiplex PCR relied on a mix of 60 forward primers for TCR Vbeta segments and 13 reverse primers for TCR Jbeta segments. The CDR3 region of rearranged TCR beta genes was amplified from genomic DNA by a multiplex PCR assay. The amplified TCR beta libraries were sequenced on the Illumina HiSeq System as 87-base-pair reads. The source study handled its data this way. A later analysis counted 75 million to 100 million unique TCR beta chains across the 640 or so repertoires, and 9 million to 14 million of these chains were shared by at least two donors. Raw reads were error-corrected and collapsed into unique sequences with a nearest-neighbor algorithm that merged closely related sequences to remove PCR and sequencing errors. CDR3 sequences were aligned to IMGT reference sequences to assign V, D and J gene segments. For a sequence to be retained, a match of at least six nucleotides to both a V gene segment and a J gene segment was required. Rearrangements were classified as productive when the CDR3 lacked stop codons and remained in frame with V and J, and all other rearrangements were classified as non-productive. Following IMGT convention, CDR3 was defined as the stretch from the second conserved V-encoded cysteine up to the conserved J-encoded phenylalanine. The earlier analysis of more than 450 of the donors excluded sequences that lacked an unambiguous match to a single V gene segment. In an earlier analysis of approximately 610 of the donors, V segments were called functional above 56.7% productive rearrangements and were called segregating when the between-donor standard deviation exceeded 5%. A statistical classification framework was built for diagnosing cytomegalovirus status from the catalog of TCR beta chain sequences. V and J gene assignment, in a later analysis, came from comparing TCR nucleotide sequences with IMGT/GENE-DB human TR gene sequences. In a later analysis, CDR3 sequences and most-parsimonious VDJ recombination scenarios were assigned using the TCRdist pipeline. A later analysis defined each TCR beta chain by its CDR3 amino acid sequence plus V-gene family, and excluded reads lacking a unique V-gene family. As a way to deal with suspected cross-contamination and a sequencing artifact, a later analysis dropped under 600 nucleotide sequences that were highly shared and had low generation probability. In a later analysis, a clonal expansion index for each public chain was calculated from normalized within-repertoire ranks of inferred template counts. Generation probabilities in a later analysis came from a VDJ recombination model fitted to out-of-frame rearrangements, and those results were checked against IGoR. Hypergeometric tests were used in a later analysis to score TCR-TCR, TCR-HLA and TCR-CMV co-occurrence, with a repertoire-size bias correction applied to the TCR pairs. To estimate false discovery rates, a later analysis permuted the HLA or CMV assignments 20 times. In a later analysis, co-occurring TCRs were grouped using DBSCAN, and TCRdist sequence similarity was added for clustering within HLA-allele-positive subsets. For co-occurrence clustering, repertoires with fewer than 30,000 or more than 120,000 public chains were excluded, along with roughly 5 repertoires with anomalous nucleotide sharing. The clones in this table, taken by TCRdb from immuneACCESS, are in-frame only. Not every clone is retained; where verified, under half of the shortfall comes from an unresolved V gene, and the cause of the rest is unknown. V and J calls and clone size come straight from that table; D and trimming were deduced from the DNA. This sample holds 70,000 to 100,000 clones; 65% to 85% were observed only once. 2% to 2.5% of the sample is in the top ten clones.

The cohort comprised hundreds of healthy bone marrow donors. All cohort members were sampled while nominally healthy, although unrecorded immune exposures were likely present. The donor was CMV seronegative and belonged to the group of roughly 330 seronegative cohort members. Each donor provided a peripheral blood sample, and peripheral blood mononuclear cells were used for TCR beta sequencing. The Qiagen DNeasy Blood Extraction Kit was used to extract genomic DNA from the blood cell samples. Sequencing was done on a sample of PBMCs. This receptor chain uses TRBV2 and TRBJ2-7; TRBD1 lines up with 7 middle nucleotides. This TCR derives from a man aged 18 to 29 in good health and CMV-seronegative. The CDR3 reads CASSSNRGTTSEQYF. Here is the DNA: TGTGCCAGCAGCTCTAACAGGGGTACCACCAGCGAGCAGTACTTC.